This TCR beta chain comes out of a study of T cell responses to AZD1222 COVID-19 vaccine. Per the germline V gene, CDR1 is MNHEY and CDR2 is SVGAGI. The CDR3 sequence is 16 residues long. Between the trimmed V and J ends, which lost 0 bases and 0 bases, there was a span of 6 bases. The table came from immunoSEQ multiplex PCR; TCRdb's copy has only in-frame clones and leaves some out. The sample holds approximately 150,000 clones; 70% to 90% are singletons and the top ten take about 5%. The sequence derives from an adult in good health. This chain joins TRBV6-5 and TRBJ1-6; no clear D. The material sequenced was peripheral blood, taken on day 0 of AZD1222 vaccination. The CDR3 region is CASSYSRDSYNSPLHF. In DNA, the CDR3 is TGTGCCAGCAGTTACTCACGGGACTCCTATAATTCACCCCTCCACTTT.